This TCR beta chain was obtained from a study of T cell responses to AZD1222 COVID-19 vaccine. Findings of the study overall: Of spike-specific TCRs, nearly half reportedly target regions left unmutated in variants. Repertoires were obtained only post-peak T cell response. Along spike, vaccine-associated CD4 TCRs were found throughout, with dominance at 160-218 and 743-854. Possibly, clonal diversity was underestimated; donors were largely white British and included more females.

Trimming shortened V by 1 base and J by 0 bases, and 4 bases separated the two germline ends. The CDR3 length is 15 residues. Per germline, CDR1 SGHNT and CDR2 YENEEA. This clone is a singleton in its sample. The target antigen is unknown. Method: immunoSEQ multiplex PCR; TCRdb's copy keeps in-frame clones and lacks some. This sample has approximately 65,000 clones; over 70% occur once, and the top ten carry over 12%. This sequence joins TRBV11-3 and TRBJ2-6; D unclear. The clonotype comes from an adult in good health. The starting material was peripheral blood, obtained on day 0 of AZD1222 vaccination. Written as DNA, the CDR3 is TGTGCCAGCAGCTTAGGAGTCTCTGGGGCCAACGTCCTGACTTTC. Its translation: CASSLGVSGANVLTF.